This T cell receptor beta chain was sequenced in a study of cytomegalovirus exposure and HLA in healthy donors. Findings and limits, study-wide: In an earlier analysis, productive rearrangement rates for most beta V segments clustered near 87% or 30%. It was likely that a cluster of highly shared sequence variants was a sequencing artifact. An ancestry cluster, one associated with Asian ancestry, reportedly showed fewer N-insertions than the 666-donor mean in a later analysis.

Researchers ran the PCR with 60 Vbeta and 13 Jbeta primers. Sequencing was performed with immunoSEQ multiplex PCR; in TCRdb, only in-frame clones are kept and a portion is missing. The table shows about 240,000 clones, with around 81% occurring only once. As concerns this clone: What it binds is unknown.

Germline V gene lookup returns CDR1 SGHRS and CDR2 YFSETQ. The V gene lost 4 bases and the J gene lost 9 bases, with 14 bases spanning the gap. This CDR3 has 12 residues. The chain joins TRBV5-1 to TRBJ2-7; weak D call: TRBD1 (6 bases). The TCR comes from a woman aged 55 to 70 in good health and CMV-seropositive. Sequencing was done on a sample of PBMCs. The CDR3, as DNA: TGCGCCAGCAGCGCCCTACAGGGCCCGCAGTACTTC. Encoded protein: CASSALQGPQYF. The complete variable domain, with remaining parts taken from reference TRBV5-1 and TRBJ2-7, reads KAGVTQTPRYLIKTRGQQVTLSCSPISGHRSVSWYQQTPGQGLQFLFEYFSETQRNKGNFPGRFSGRQFSNSRSEMNVSTLELGDSALYLCASSALQGPQYFGPGTRLTVT.